The present T cell receptor (beta chain) was sequenced within a study of long-term antiretroviral therapy in people with HIV. Study results and limitations: Clonotypes expanded prior to ART showed repertoire dominance at all sampled time points. It was observed that HIV repertoires exhibited narrower CDR3 length ranges than controls. Although diversity increased after ART, it remained lower than in transplant donor controls.

As concerns this clone: Its specificity is unknown.

At survey level, the immunoSEQ assay was run in its v3.0 version. Assay: immunoSEQ multiplex PCR; the TCRdb copy retains only in-frame clones and omits some. The data contain tens of thousands of clones, 82% of them singletons. This TCR derives from a woman aged 25 to 39 with HIV. Sample: unsorted PBMCs, taken 1.1 years before starting antiretroviral therapy.

DNA of the CDR3: TGTGCCTGGAGTGTAGAGGATAACTATGGCTACACCTTC. This encodes CAWSVEDNYGYTF. This chain joins TRBV30 and TRBJ1-2; D remains ambiguous. The CDR3 has 13 amino acids. Germline V gene data show CDR1 as GTSNPN and CDR2 as SVGIG (reference sequence). Between the trimmed V and J ends, which lost 0 bases and 1 base, there was a span of 6 bases.